This T cell receptor (beta chain) was sequenced in a study of blood T cell repertoires in COVID-19. At the level of the study: Sample material is recorded as cDNA or gDNA derived from T cells, B-cell-depleted T cells, or PBMCs.

This clone came up once. In the study's own analysis: Reference gene primer amplification gave nucleated cell count estimates. Produced via immunoSEQ multiplex PCR; TCRdb's table is partial and in-frame only. The V and J calls and clone size were taken over from that table, and D and trimming were inferred from the DNA. In the table there are around 280,000 clones, 75% to 90% of which are singletons. Germline-derived CDR1 and CDR2 are KGHSH and LQKENI. Trimming removed 3 bases from V and 2 bases from J, with 10 bases in between. The CDR3 is 14 amino acids. Enrolled through a virtual design, the participants were between 18 and 89 years of age and came from approximately 25 US areas. Participants reported their clinical history, and cohort assignment relied on those reports.

The genes are TRBV18 and TRBJ1-1; TRBD1 is a possible D gene (5 bases). Sequencing was performed on PBMCs or T cells enriched from blood (not recorded which). This receptor was obtained from a middle-aged woman who had recovered from COVID-19. CDR3 coding DNA: TGTGCCAGCTCACCGCGGGGGGATAACACTGAAGCTTTCTTT. Protein: CASSPRGDNTEAFF.